What follows are 11 T cell receptor beta chains derived from one specimen sequenced in a study of early T cells in non-severe SARS-CoV-2 infection. TCRdb fed the 5' RACE reads into MiXCR, producing one record per CDR3 protein. The sample consists of tens of thousands of distinct CDR3 sequences, roughly an eighth of them appearing once. Sequenced: whole blood. The receptors were sampled from an adult who was a healthcare worker with PCR-confirmed SARS-CoV-2 infection or an uninfected control (not recorded which).

The V gene is TRBV7-6, the J gene TRBJ1-2; 7 bases line up with TRBD1. The germline V gene has CDR1 SGHVS and CDR2 FNYEAQ. The CDR3 is 15 amino acids. With 5 bases clipped from V and 3 bases from J, the junction kept 9 bases outside the gene matches. The DNA for the CDR3 is TGTGCCAGCAGCAAGGGACAGACAACTGACTATGGCTACACCTTC. Its protein is CASSKGQTTDYGYTF.

J is TRBJ2-4 and V is TRBV28, with D unclear. V gave up 5 bases and J gave up 9 bases, with 11 bases separating them. Germline V lookup: CDR1 MDHEN, CDR2 SYDVKM. The CDR3 totals 12 residues. CDR3 nucleotides: TGTGCCAGCAGTCCGTCAGGAAGCATTCAGTACTTC. This gives the protein CASSPSGSIQYF.

The chain combines TRBV28 with TRBJ2-1; weak D call: TRBD2 (6 bases). This CDR3 has 17 amino acids. CDR1 and CDR2 from the germline V gene are MDHEN and SYDVKM. Trimming shortened V by 2 bases and J by 8 bases, and 22 bases separated the two germline ends. CDR3 coding DNA: TGTGCCAGCAGTTTAGTCGCCACCGGGAGAGATGGCCATGAGCAGTTCTTC. Protein sequence: CASSLVATGRDGHEQFF.

This clonotype has only a few counts. This chain joins TRBV3-1 and TRBJ1-1, with 10 bases fitting TRBD1. Germline values: CDR1 LGHDT, CDR2 YNNKEL (reference sequence). V lost 4 bases, J lost 2 bases, and 4 bases stayed unmatched. The CDR3 totals 15 residues. CDR3 nucleotide sequence: TGTGCCAGCAGCCCCAGGACAGGGGGAAACACTGAAGCTTTCTTT. Its translation: CASSPRTGGNTEAFF.

In this sample, this clonotype turned up many times. V is TRBV7-3 and J is TRBJ2-1; D not certain. CDR3 size: 14 residues. The germline V and J ends were trimmed by 1 base and 2 bases, with 6 bases remaining between them. Looked up from germline, CDR1 is SGHTA and CDR2 is FQGTGA. The CDR3 protein is CASSLSHPYNEQFF. CDR3 bases: TGTGCCAGCAGCTTAAGTCACCCCTACAATGAGCAGTTCTTC.

This clonotype was recorded at least ten times. The V and J genes are TRBV24-1 and TRBJ2-2; D gene unclear. V was cut by 4 bases and J by 2 bases, with 10 bases left in between. The length of the CDR3 is 15 residues. Germline values: CDR1 KGHDR, CDR2 SFDVKD. The CDR3 bases are TGTGCCACCAGTGACCCGCGAAAAAACACCGGGGAGCTGTTTTTT. This codes for CATSDPRKNTGELFF.

This clonotype was counted only a few times. J is TRBJ1-1 and V is TRBV18; D gene unclear. The V and J ends lost 4 bases and 1 base respectively, with 7 bases between them. Germline V gives CDR1 KGHSH, CDR2 LQKENI. The CDR3 is 13 residues long. Here the CDR3 DNA reads TGTGCCAGCTCACTCGGCCCGAACACTGAAGCTTTCTTT. Residues: CASSLGPNTEAFF.

The table lists this clonotype with many counts. The chain employs TRBV5-6 and TRBJ2-1; 9 bases align to TRBD2. Per the germline V gene, CDR1 is SGHDT and CDR2 is YYEEEE. Trimming took 2 bases from V and 5 from J; bases not matched to a gene: 2. The CDR3 sequence is 14 residues long. The CDR3 DNA is TGTGCCAGCAGCTTCCCTAGCGGGGACAATGAGCAGTTCTTC. It specifies CASSFPSGDNEQFF.

This clonotype turned up a few times. The genes are TRBV3-1 and TRBJ1-6; a possible D gene is TRBD1 (5 bases). V lost 2 bases and J lost 7, with 9 bases in between. Germline assignment: CDR1 LGHDT and CDR2 YNNKEL (reference sequence). This CDR3 comprises 14 residues. The CDR3 region has the DNA TGTGCCAGCAGCCAACATCAGGGAAATTCACCCCTCCACTTT. This translates into CASSQHQGNSPLHF.

There are many counts of this clonotype. J is TRBJ1-5 and V is TRBV6-5; 8 nucleotides align to TRBD1. The V segment lost 8 bases and the J segment 6 bases; nucleotides outside the gene matches: 12. Germline V CDR1 and CDR2: MNHEY, SVGAGI. The CDR3 contains 15 residues. The CDR3 sequence is CASGRQGKTFQPQHF. The CDR3 DNA is TGTGCCAGCGGAAGACAGGGGAAGACTTTTCAGCCCCAGCATTTT.

This clonotype was counted ten times or more. The gene calls are TRBV20-1 and TRBJ2-7, with D perhaps assigned TRBD1 or TRBD2 (5 bases each). Per germline, CDR1 DFQATT and CDR2 SNEGSKA (reference sequence). Trimming took 5 bases from V and 5 from J, leaving 16 bases between them. The CDR3 runs 13 residues. Here the CDR3 reads CSAPRRGAHEQYF. CDR3 nucleotide sequence: TGCAGTGCTCCACGGCGAGGGGCCCACGAGCAGTACTTC.